This entry features one TCR beta chain sequence. This clonotype occurred many times. This receptor's antigen is unknown. No much larger clone is present one base from it, and per-base qualities are unavailable. Libraries were constructed by 5' RACE. The data were produced on a NextSeq 500. To correct for sequencing error and PCR bias, the TCR library protocol tagged individual cDNA molecules with unique molecular identifiers. TCR alpha and beta chains were both sequenced, and the abundances of alpha and beta sequences in each sample were closely correlated with each other. Turning to the authors' computational methods: Decombinator V4 was used to annotate the V gene, J gene and CDR3 of the TCR sequences. Expanded TCRs were defined as changing significantly between any two time points under a Poisson model with p below 0.0001. Abundances of TCRs were expressed as counts per million after normalisation to the total number of TCRs sequenced in each sample. MAIT TCRs were defined by TRAV1-2 paired with TRAJ12, TRAJ20 or TRAJ33, and iNKT TCRs by TRAV10 paired with TRAJ18. VDJdb, accessed 1 November 2021, was searched for CMV, EBV and SARS-CoV-2 annotated TCRs, excluding TCRs annotated for multiple antigens. TCRdb passed the public sequencing reads through fastp at Q25 and MiXCR, retaining productive beta sequences. Every entry covers one CDR3 protein and lists the most common genes and DNA from its rows. It is TCRdb's table, rather than the study itself, that gives the V and J calls and clone size. The sample profile shows about 58,000 distinct CDR3 sequences; around 11% of them were found once. The ten biggest clones cover about 4% of the sample.

Taken from the germline V gene, the CDR1 and CDR2 loops are SGHTA and FQGNSA. The CDR3 starts with the cysteine, ends with the phenylalanine, and has 11 residues. The DNA shown is the 33-base CDR3, in frame from base 1. Trimming costs V 3 bases and J 12 bases, and their ends lie 9 bases apart. A case-control design nested within a healthcare worker cohort in London, UK, was used, with weekly nasopharyngeal swab PCR tests and blood sampling performed. Healthcare workers were recruited between 23 and 31 March 2020, during the week of the UK lockdown, and were followed weekly for up to roughly 15 weeks. This record belongs to a study of early T cells in non-severe SARS-CoV-2 infection (dated by TCRdb to 2020 to 2023). For context, the study as a whole: Bulk RNA from unsorted whole blood was used for TCR sequencing, so alpha and beta chains could not be paired.

What the authors observed across the whole study: Matching against VDJdb was skewed toward anti-spike CD8 responses, likely underestimated virus-specific expansions, and missed private and CD4 specificities.

The chain couples TRBV7-2 to TRBJ2-1; D gene: possibly TRBD2, on 6 matching bases. The sequencing sample was made of whole blood. This clonotype was sampled from an adult who was a healthcare worker with PCR-confirmed SARS-CoV-2 infection or an uninfected control (not recorded which). For the CDR3, the sequence is CASSLTRGQFF. The bases read TGTGCCAGCAGCTTGACTAGGGGGCAGTTCTTC.